These T cell receptor beta chains were read from a single sample in a study of CD8+CD57+ T cells in acquired aplastic anemia. From the reads, TCRdb called clonotypes with MiXCR, one entry per CDR3 protein. The table lists about 250,000 distinct CDR3 sequences, around 45% of them singletons. The sequenced material came from sorted CD4+, CD8+, or CD8+CD57+ T cells (not recorded which) from PBMCs. The receptors originated from a human donor with aplastic anemia. Both conserved end residues are part of each CDR3. Each record gives: CDR3 protein, CDR3 DNA, clone size, V gene, D gene, J gene. The D gene is left open where the match is weak. Expanded clones are given a class, and other clones once, few, many or no size at all.

CDR3 protein: CSARDPSTSGGQETQYF; CDR3 DNA: TGCAGTGCTAGAGACCCCTCGACTAGCGGAGGCCAAGAGACCCAGTACTTC; clone size: .; V gene: TRBV20-1; D gene: TRBD2; J gene: TRBJ2-5
CDR3 protein: CAASVRAGTGKEKLFF; CDR3 DNA: TGTGCCGCTTCAGTGAGGGCCGGGACAGGAAAGGAAAAACTGTTTTTT; clone size: .; V gene: TRBV24-1; D gene: TRBD1; J gene: TRBJ1-4
CDR3 protein: CAISEGRQAAQGYTF; CDR3 DNA: TGTGCCATCAGTGAGGGGCGACAGGCCGCACAGGGCTACACCTTC; clone size: .; V gene: TRBV10-3; D gene: .; J gene: TRBJ1-2
CDR3 protein: CASSFQSYEQYF; CDR3 DNA: TGTGCCAGCAGTTTTCAGAGCTACGAGCAGTACTTC; clone size: many; V gene: TRBV7-9; D gene: .; J gene: TRBJ2-7
CDR3 protein: CSAVTGTGATDTQYF; CDR3 DNA: TGCAGTGCCGTCACCGGGACAGGGGCCACAGATACGCAGTATTTT; clone size: .; V gene: TRBV20-1; D gene: TRBD1; J gene: TRBJ2-3
CDR3 protein: CASSFTGGKTEAFF; CDR3 DNA: TGTGCCAGCAGTTTTACAGGGGGGAAGACTGAAGCTTTCTTT; clone size: many; V gene: TRBV12-3/TRBV12-4; D gene: TRBD1; J gene: TRBJ1-1
CDR3 protein: CASSQEGTGITYEQYF; CDR3 DNA: TGCGCCAGCAGCCAGGAAGGGACAGGGATAACCTACGAGCAGTACTTC; clone size: many; V gene: TRBV4-1; D gene: TRBD1; J gene: TRBJ2-7
CDR3 protein: CASRPIEFLTEAFF; CDR3 DNA: TGTGCCAGCAGGCCGATAGAGTTTCTTACTGAAGCTTTCTTT; clone size: few; V gene: TRBV28; D gene: .; J gene: TRBJ1-1
CDR3 protein: CASTPGGAMEYGYTF; CDR3 DNA: TGTGCCAGTACTCCAGGGGGGGCGATGGAATATGGCTACACCTTC; clone size: .; V gene: TRBV19; D gene: TRBD1; J gene: TRBJ1-2
CDR3 protein: CASSYLTGGAYEQYF; CDR3 DNA: TGTGCCAGCAGTTACTTGACAGGGGGCGCGTACGAGCAGTACTTC; clone size: .; V gene: TRBV7-7; D gene: TRBD1; J gene: TRBJ2-7
CDR3 protein: CARGGGGHEQYF; CDR3 DNA: TGTGCCAGGGGAGGCGGGGGCCACGAGCAGTACTTC; clone size: .; V gene: TRBV7-9; D gene: .; J gene: TRBJ2-7
CDR3 protein: CASSSETGGFGNTIYF; CDR3 DNA: TGCGCCAGCAGCTCCGAGACAGGGGGCTTTGGAAACACCATATATTTT; clone size: many; V gene: TRBV5-1; D gene: TRBD1; J gene: TRBJ1-3
CDR3 protein: CASSYSSSGGPEQFF; CDR3 DNA: TGTGCCAGCAGTTACTCCTCTAGCGGGGGGCCTGAGCAGTTCTTC; clone size: few; V gene: TRBV6-5; D gene: TRBD2; J gene: TRBJ2-1
CDR3 protein: CASSGSLAGGYEQYF; CDR3 DNA: TGTGCCAGCAGTGGGAGTCTAGCGGGAGGATACGAGCAGTACTTC; clone size: many; V gene: TRBV2; D gene: TRBD2; J gene: TRBJ2-7
CDR3 protein: CASSVVGRRSHSYEQYF; CDR3 DNA: TGTGCCAGCAGCGTAGTGGGGAGACGGTCCCACTCCTACGAGCAGTACTTC; clone size: many; V gene: TRBV9; D gene: .; J gene: TRBJ2-7
CDR3 protein: CASSFRQGEYEQYF; CDR3 DNA: TGTGCCAGCAGCTTCCGACAGGGTGAGTACGAGCAGTACTTC; clone size: .; V gene: TRBV7-9; D gene: TRBD1; J gene: TRBJ2-7
CDR3 protein: CASSLLSGGQETQYF; CDR3 DNA: TGTGCCAGCAGCTTACTTAGCGGGGGCCAAGAGACCCAGTACTTC; clone size: many; V gene: TRBV7-9; D gene: TRBD2; J gene: TRBJ2-5
CDR3 protein: CASSVDVGVLADTQYF; CDR3 DNA: TGTGCCAGCAGCGTAGACGTGGGGGTGTTGGCGGATACGCAGTATTTT; clone size: once; V gene: TRBV9; D gene: .; J gene: TRBJ2-3
CDR3 protein: CASSFRDSGSPLHF; CDR3 DNA: TGTGCCAGCAGTTTCCGGGATTCGGGGTCACCCCTCCACTTT; clone size: .; V gene: TRBV9; D gene: .; J gene: TRBJ1-6
CDR3 protein: CASSSGTVYHF; CDR3 DNA: TGTGCCAGCAGCTCCGGGACCGTTTATCACTTC; clone size: .; V gene: TRBV7-9; D gene: .; J gene: TRBJ1-2
CDR3 protein: CASSSGGQNTEAFF; CDR3 DNA: TGTGCCAGCAGCTCTGGGGGTCAGAACACTGAAGCTTTCTTT; clone size: .; V gene: TRBV7-3; D gene: .; J gene: TRBJ1-1
CDR3 protein: CASSGPGQGEKLFF; CDR3 DNA: TGTGCCAGCAGCGGACCGGGACAGGGGGAAAAACTGTTTTTT; clone size: .; V gene: TRBV7-2; D gene: TRBD1; J gene: TRBJ1-4
CDR3 protein: CSATDYGSKETQYF; CDR3 DNA: TGCAGTGCTACCGACTATGGGTCGAAAGAGACCCAGTACTTC; clone size: many; V gene: TRBV20-1; D gene: .; J gene: TRBJ2-5
CDR3 protein: CASSLGGSYNEKLFF; CDR3 DNA: TGTGCCAGCAGCTTAGGTGGCAGCTATAATGAAAAACTGTTTTTT; clone size: .; V gene: TRBV7-9; D gene: .; J gene: TRBJ1-4